Below are 17 T cell receptor beta chains sequenced from a single sample in a study of T cell repertoires in cytomegalovirus infection (dated by TCRdb to the late 2010s). Sequencing relied on an Illumina HiSeq 1500. TCRdb reprocessed the public reads (quality trimming at Q25 with fastp, clone calling with MiXCR) and kept in-frame beta chains. CDR3 protein sequences are deduplicated, and each keeps its most common genes and DNA. The table for this sample lists about 680,000 distinct CDR3 sequences; 20% to 25% of them were counted only once. Jointly, the top ten make up less than 9.5% of the sample. Sequences were obtained from CD8+ T cells from PBMCs. The source of these receptors is a human donor in good health (CMV status not recorded). Some clones in this sample may be carry-over from other donors' samples.

This clonotype showed up many times. This chain joins TRBV7-6 and TRBJ2-2; D may correspond to TRBD1 or TRBD2 (6 bases each). The CDR3 length is 16 residues. CDR1 is SGHVS, CDR2 FNYEAQ, per germline. The ends were cut back, 3 bases at V and 0 bases at J, with 11 bases in the middle. CDR3 bases: TGTGCCAGCAGCTTTTCGGGGGCCGCGAACACCGGGGAGCTGTTTTTT. Its translation: CASSFSGAANTGELFF.

The gene calls are TRBV12-5 and TRBJ1-5; TRBD1 is a possible D gene (5 bases). Germline V CDR1 and CDR2: LGHNT, FRNRAP. The CDR3 is 14 residues long. The V end lost 6 bases, the J end lost 7 bases, and 16 bases lay between the germline ends. CDR3 in amino acids: CASGGHLLGQPQHF. The CDR3 bases are TGTGCTAGTGGAGGACATCTCCTGGGACAGCCCCAGCATTTT.

This clonotype was counted between two and nine times. The chain employs TRBV20-1 and TRBJ2-5, with D hard to call. The CDR3 loop spans 15 amino acids. V was clipped by 4 bases and J by 7 bases, with 22 bases between them. Germline lookup yields CDR1 DFQATT and CDR2 SNEGSKA (reference sequence). The DNA of the CDR3 is TGCAGTGCTACTATAATCGGTTTCAATATTGGGACCCAGTACTTC. Protein: CSATIIGFNIGTQYF.

This chain connects TRBV11-2 to TRBJ2-7, with 8 bases lining up with TRBD2. Germline assignment: CDR1 SGHAT and CDR2 FQNNGV. CDR3 length: 13 residues. The V gene end was trimmed by 11 bases and the J gene end by 4 bases; junction bases not matched to a gene: 10. The CDR3 region is CAGSRGGAYEQYF. For the CDR3, the DNA is TGTGCCGGATCACGGGGGGGGGCATACGAGCAGTACTTC.

V is TRBV6-5 and J is TRBJ1-1, with 8 bases identical to TRBD1. CDR1 is MNHEY, CDR2 SVGAGI, per germline. The CDR3 spans 15 residues. J gave up 3 bases and V 4 bases, and 7 bases lay outside the gene matches. The CDR3, as DNA: TGTGCCAGCAGTTTCAGGGGGCGCAGGGACACTGAAGCTTTCTTT. This translates into CASSFRGRRDTEAFF.

This clonotype turned up a few times. This chain uses TRBV2 with TRBJ2-7; D ambiguous. CDR1 SNHLY and CDR2 FYNNEI come from the germline V gene. V lost 4 bases and J lost 5, with 15 bases in between. The CDR3 runs to 14 residues. CDR3 nucleotides: TGTGCCAGCAGTGGCTCTGTGATGGGCCACGAGCAGTACTTC. Translating gives CASSGSVMGHEQYF.

As concerns this clonotype: A junction boundary mismatches the germline segment, possibly from a read error. The genes are TRBV29-1 and TRBJ2-5, with D perhaps TRBD2 (7 bases). Germline V gene sequence: CDR1 SQVTM, CDR2 ANQGSEA. There are 15 residues in the CDR3. CDR3 sequence: CSVQDLPGGGETQYF. The CDR3 nucleotides are TGCAGCGTTCAAGATCTTCCGGGGGGCGGTGAGACCCAGTACTTC.

This clonotype was seen only a few times. The chain links TRBV25-1 to TRBJ2-1; 7 nucleotides agree with TRBD2. Germline V CDR1 and CDR2: MGHDK, SYGVNS. With 2 bases clipped from V and 5 bases from J, the junction kept 6 bases outside the gene matches. The CDR3 loop spans 15 amino acids. CDR3 nucleotides: TGTGCCAGCAGTGAACTTCTCGGGGGGAACAATGAGCAGTTCTTC. Translation gives CASSELLGGNNEQFF.

The chain recombines TRBV7-9 with TRBJ2-3; D call uncertain. Trimming removed 2 bases from V and 2 bases from J, with 8 bases in between. This CDR3 spans 14 amino acids. CDR1 SEHNR and CDR2 FQNEAQ come from the germline V gene (reference sequence). CDR3: CASSLTGYTDTQYF. CDR3 DNA sequence: TGTGCCAGCAGCTTAACGGGCTACACAGATACGCAGTATTTT.

V gene TRBV20-1 combines with J gene TRBJ2-7; possible D gene TRBD2, 5 bases. Trimming pared 5 bases from V and 0 bases from J, leaving 11 bases between. CDR1 and CDR2 (germline): DFQATT, SNEGSKA (reference sequence). The CDR3 contains 13 residues. CDR3 sequence: CSAAGPSSYEQYF. The CDR3 region has the DNA TGCAGTGCTGCGGGTCCGAGCTCCTACGAGCAGTACTTC.

V usage is TRBV10-3 and J usage is TRBJ1-1; D may be TRBD1 (5 bases). V lost 3 bases and J 4 bases, leaving 9 bases between the germline ends. Germline loops: CDR1 ENHRY, CDR2 SYGVKD. This CDR3 contains 13 residues. Written as DNA, the CDR3 is TGTGCCATCAGTGAACGGGGGAGCACTGAAGCTTTCTTT. Translated: CAISERGSTEAFF.

V usage is TRBV27 and J usage is TRBJ2-3; no clear D gene. CDR3 length equals 15 residues. Germline CDR1 MNHEY, CDR2 SMNVEV (reference sequence). V was pared by 5 bases and J by 2 bases, with 14 bases between. The CDR3 DNA sequence: TGTGCCAGCAGTGAGGTGAAGGGTTACACAGATACGCAGTATTTT. Protein product: CASSEVKGYTDTQYF.

The chain uses TRBV23-1 and TRBJ2-2; D may be TRBD2 (5 bases). TRBV23-1 is given ORF status, its function remaining uncertain. With 1 base removed from V and 6 bases from J, the gap between germline ends came to 18 bases. CDR3 length equals 17 residues. In DNA form, the CDR3 reads TGCGCCAGCAGTCAATGTGAACGGGGTGGGGATCCCGGGGAGCTGTTTTTT. It codes for CASSQCERGGDPGELFF.

The CDR3 DNA reads TGTGCCAGCAGCACTATTCCGGGGGTCCTGGGGTACAATGAGCAGTTCTTC. Its protein is CASSTIPGVLGYNEQFF. This sequence joins TRBV27 and TRBJ2-1; maybe TRBD2 (6 bases). V gave up 6 bases and J gave up 4 bases, with 22 bases separating them. The germline gives CDR1 MNHEY, CDR2 SMNVEV (reference sequence). The length of the CDR3 is 17 residues.

The gene calls are TRBV14 and TRBJ1-5, with D unclear. Trimming left V 10 bases short and J 2 bases short, with 12 bases between. The CDR3 covers 13 residues. Per germline, CDR1 SGHDN and CDR2 FVKESK. CDR3 nucleotide sequence: TGTGCCAACCAACAGAGGGGCAATCAGCCCCAGCATTTT. Residues: CANQQRGNQPQHF. The entire variable domain, with the rest obtained from reference TRBV14 and TRBJ1-5, is as follows: EAGVTQFPSHSVIEKGQTVTLRCDPISGHDNLYWYRRVMGKEIKFLLHFVKESKQDESGMPNNRFLAERTGGTYSTLKVQPAELEDSGVYFCANQQRGNQPQHFGDGTRLSIL.

This clonotype appeared a few times. The chain couples TRBV6-2 or TRBV6-3 to TRBJ2-3; D gene unclear. Trimming stripped 3 bases from V and 2 bases from J, with 12 bases between. The CDR3 covers 15 residues. From germline, CDR1 is MNHEY and CDR2 SVGEGT. CDR3 loop: CASSYIAAYTDTQYF. The DNA of the CDR3 is TGTGCCAGCAGTTATATAGCAGCCTACACAGATACGCAGTATTTT.

The sample holds a few counts of this clonotype. CDR3 sequence: CATLSPRSNNEQFF. The CDR3 DNA follows: TGTGCCACCCTCTCCCCCCGATCGAACAATGAGCAGTTCTTC. The chain uses TRBV28 and TRBJ2-1; D unclear. V was trimmed by 10 bases and J by 5 bases, leaving 18 bases between them. The CDR3 runs 14 residues. Germline CDR1 MDHEN, CDR2 SYDVKM.